The entry that follows covers one TCR beta chain sequence. The data are from a study of blood T cell repertoires in COVID-19. At the level of the study: Material from acute and convalescent COVID-19 was sourced from the United States, Italy and Spain. T cells, B-cell-depleted T cells, or PBMCs provided the cDNA or gDNA that served as material.

In the authors' methods: Amplifying reference gene primers gave estimates of nucleated cell counts. Sequencing was performed with immunoSEQ multiplex PCR; in TCRdb, only in-frame clones are kept and a portion is missing. Clone size and the V and J calls come from that table; the DNA yielded D and trimming. Found here are under 200,000 clones, 84% of them singletons; the top ten hold over 12%. The sample comprised peripheral blood. This clonotype was sampled from a man between 18 and 35 years old with active or convalescent COVID-19.

This chain's CDR3 is CASSQEQGDGANVLTF. In nucleotides, the CDR3 is TGCGCCAGCAGCCAGGAGCAGGGGGATGGGGCCAACGTCCTGACTTTC. V is TRBV4-3 and J is TRBJ2-6; 7 nucleotides align to TRBD1. V lost 3 bases and J lost 3; bases outside the gene matches: 5. There are 16 residues in the CDR3. In germline, CDR1 is LGHNA, CDR2 YSLEER.